This TCR beta chain was sequenced during a study of cytomegalovirus exposure and HLA in healthy donors. Study overall: Unique TCRs from HLA-typed donors, around 93 million of them, were held in an early data release.

The germline V gene has CDR1 MNHNS and CDR2 SASEGT. V gave up 2 bases and J gave up 1 base, with 11 bases separating them. This CDR3 comprises 15 residues. Broader study findings: Later analysis suggested most CMV-associated TCR beta chains were HLA-restricted. Data from an earlier analysis indicated that most TCR beta V segments were productive either about 87% or about 30% of the time.

In the case of this clone: What it binds is unknown.

The primer mix had 60 Vbeta and 13 Jbeta primers. Data came from immunoSEQ multiplex PCR; TCRdb stores just in-frame clones and leaves some out. This sample yields some 130,000 clones, of which 74% are seen a single time; 5.8% belongs to the top ten. The clonotype was recovered from a woman in her fifties or sixties in good health and CMV-seropositive. Sequencing was performed on PBMCs. The V and J genes are TRBV6-1 and TRBJ1-2; tentative D call: TRBD1 (5 bases). The CDR3, as DNA: TGTGCCAGCAGTGAACGGCGGGGGGGTAACTATGGCTACACCTTC. Translating it yields CASSERRGGNYGYTF.